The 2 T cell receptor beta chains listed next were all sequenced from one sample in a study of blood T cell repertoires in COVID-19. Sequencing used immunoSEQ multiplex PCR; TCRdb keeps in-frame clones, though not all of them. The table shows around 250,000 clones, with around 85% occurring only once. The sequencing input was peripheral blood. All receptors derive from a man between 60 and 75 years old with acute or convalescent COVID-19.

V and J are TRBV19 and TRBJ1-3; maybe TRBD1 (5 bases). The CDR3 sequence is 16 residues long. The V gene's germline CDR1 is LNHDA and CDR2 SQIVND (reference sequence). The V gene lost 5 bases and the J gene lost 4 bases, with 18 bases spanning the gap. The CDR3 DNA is TGTGCCAGTAGTGGCTCGACAGACAGATCCGGAAACACCATATATTTT. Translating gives CASSGSTDRSGNTIYF.

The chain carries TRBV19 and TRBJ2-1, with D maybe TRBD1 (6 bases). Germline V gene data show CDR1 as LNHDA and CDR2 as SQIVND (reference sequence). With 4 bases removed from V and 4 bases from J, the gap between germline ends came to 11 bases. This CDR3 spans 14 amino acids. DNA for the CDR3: TGTGCCAGTAGTAAAAGAGACAGGTACAATGAGCAGTTCTTC. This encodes CASSKRDRYNEQFF.